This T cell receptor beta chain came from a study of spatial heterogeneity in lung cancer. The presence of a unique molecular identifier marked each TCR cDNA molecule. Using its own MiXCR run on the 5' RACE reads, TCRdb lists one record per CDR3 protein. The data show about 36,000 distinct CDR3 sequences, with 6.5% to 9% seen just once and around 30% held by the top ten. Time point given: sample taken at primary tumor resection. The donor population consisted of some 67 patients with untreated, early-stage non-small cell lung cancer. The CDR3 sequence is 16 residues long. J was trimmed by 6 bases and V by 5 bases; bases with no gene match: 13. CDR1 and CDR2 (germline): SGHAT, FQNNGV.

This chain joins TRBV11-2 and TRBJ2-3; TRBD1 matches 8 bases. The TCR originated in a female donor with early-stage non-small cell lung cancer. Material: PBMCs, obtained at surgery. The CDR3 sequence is CASSASRVTGGDTQYF. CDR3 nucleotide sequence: TGTGCCAGCAGCGCCTCAAGGGTTACAGGGGGGGATACGCAGTATTTT.